The clone carrying this T cell receptor (beta chain) was seen a handful of times. The antigen remains undetermined. The sample comes from a study of response to subunit inactivated influenza vaccine. Study-wide results and limits: Authors suggested that a seasonal influenza vaccination recruits few new T cells each time.

Via MiXCR, TCRdb re-called the RT-PCR reads, giving one row per CDR3 protein. The data show roughly 700,000 distinct CDR3 sequences, more than 11% seen once. Germline trimming cut 1 base from V and 2 bases from J; bases unmatched to any gene: 5. CDR3 size: 16 residues. The germline CDR1 and CDR2 sequences are SEHNR and FQNEAQ (reference sequence). This sample comprised PBMCs from blood, obtained around 15 days before vaccination. This TCR was sampled from a man between 50 and 59 years old who received an inactivated influenza vaccine. The chain couples TRBV7-9 to TRBJ1-2, with TRBD1 matching 9 bases. The CDR3 DNA reads TGTGCCAGCAGCTTAGACGTCGGGACAGGGAACTATGGCTACACCTTC. This codes for CASSLDVGTGNYGYTF.